This paragraph reports one TCR beta chain. The antigen is undetermined. Germline V lookup: CDR1 LNHDA, CDR2 SQIVND (reference sequence). V was shortened by 3 bases and J by 2 bases, with 14 bases between the two germline ends. The CDR3 consists of 15 residues. This specimen belongs to a study of radiotherapy plus CTLA-4 blockade in lung cancer. Study-wide findings and caveats: Tumor-origin TCR clones grew in blood after radiotherapy plus ipilimumab. Response was reportedly best predicted by early blood T cell clone dynamics, with interferon-beta.

Using immunoSEQ multiplex PCR, the repertoire was profiled, and TCRdb retains in-frame clones only, with some absent. The table shows fewer than 100,000 clones, with approximately 84% occurring only once. The clonotype comes from a human donor with non-small cell lung cancer who had stable disease on radiotherapy plus ipilimumab. Sequenced material: peripheral blood, taken from a patient treated with radiotherapy plus ipilimumab. This sequence joins TRBV19 and TRBJ2-7; D possibly corresponds to TRBD1 (7 bases). The CDR3 spells CASSIVGGQTYEQYF. As DNA, the CDR3 is TGTGCCAGTAGTATTGTGGGGGGACAGACCTACGAGCAGTACTTC.